Below are 4 T cell receptor beta chains sequenced from a single sample in a study of T cells in Graves' hyperthyroidism and ophthalmopathy. Authors of the study amplified TCR beta CDR3 regions from RNA transcripts. HTBI primers were the set used in a first-round RT-PCR of the TCR CDR3. TCRdb re-analysed the multiplex PCR reads in MiXCR, keeping a single row per CDR3 protein. This sample yields over 500,000 distinct CDR3 sequences, of which about 16% are seen a single time; around 32% belongs to the top ten. Sequencing used blood. The receptors originated from a woman in her 30s with Graves' ophthalmopathy.

This clonotype was recorded at least ten times. The rearrangement uses TRBV7-8 and TRBJ2-1, with D possibly TRBD1 on 5 matching bases. The V gene lost 4 bases and the J gene lost 4 bases, with 8 bases spanning the gap. This CDR3 comprises 13 residues. Germline loops: CDR1 SGHVS, CDR2 FQNEAQ. The CDR3 reads CASSSDIYNEQFF. The CDR3 nucleotides are TGTGCCAGCAGCTCGGACATATACAATGAGCAGTTCTTC.

This clonotype came up a few times. The rearrangement links TRBV6-5 to TRBJ2-7; possible D gene TRBD2, 6 bases. The CDR3 covers 14 residues. Looked up from germline, CDR1 is MNHEY and CDR2 is SVGAGI. Trimming cost V 0 bases and J 2 bases, with 8 bases left between them. The CDR3 DNA reads TGTGCCAGCAGTTACTCGGGGGAGGCCTACGAGCAGTACTTC. Translation: CASSYSGEAYEQYF.

The CDR3 bases are TGTGCCAGCAGTTTATCGTTAGGGGCCCCCGGGGAGCTGTTTTTT. Translating gives CASSLSLGAPGELFF. This chain joins TRBV27 and TRBJ2-2, with a tentative D call TRBD1 (5 bases). Germline CDR1 reads MNHEY; CDR2 reads SMNVEV (reference sequence). CDR3 size: 15 residues. V was pared by 0 bases and J by 6 bases, with 11 bases between.

This clonotype occurred many times. The chain carries TRBV6-1 and TRBJ2-5, with a possible D match to TRBD2 (6 bases). This CDR3 is built from 14 residues. Looked up from germline, CDR1 is MNHNS and CDR2 is SASEGT. Trimming removed 6 bases at V and 3 bases at J, with 14 bases between. The CDR3 region has the DNA TGTGCCAGCAGAGCGGGCGGGGCGGAAGAGACCCAGTACTTC. Its translation is CASRAGGAEETQYF.